Listed here are 9 T cell receptor beta chains from one sample, sequenced in a study of cytomegalovirus exposure and HLA in healthy donors. TCRdb keeps only in-frame clones here, not all; method: immunoSEQ multiplex PCR. This repertoire shows under 250,000 clones, approximately 90% found once; its top ten account for around 2.6%. The source material was PBMCs. The source of these receptors is a man younger than 35 in good health and CMV-seronegative.

The chain carries TRBV6-6 and TRBJ1-3, with D unresolved. The CDR3 sequence is 13 residues long. V lost 8 bases and J 0 bases, leaving 8 bases between the germline ends. The germline V gene has CDR1 MNHNY and CDR2 SVGAGI (reference sequence). DNA for the CDR3: TGTGCCAGCCTTTGGAGCTCTGGAAACACCATATATTTT. Translation gives CASLWSSGNTIYF.

This chain uses TRBV18 with TRBJ1-3, with D perhaps matching TRBD1 (5 bases). CDR1 is KGHSH, CDR2 LQKENI, per germline. V dropped 10 bases and J dropped 2 bases, with 24 bases sitting between them. This CDR3 is 17 amino acids long. The CDR3 DNA is TGTGCCACCCACGAGACCGAGAAAAAAGGGGCTGGAAACACCATATATTTT. This gives the protein CATHETEKKGAGNTIYF.

This clone was counted once. V is TRBV14 and J is TRBJ1-2; weak D call: TRBD1 (6 bases). V shed 6 bases and J shed 4 bases, with 15 bases lying between them. Germline CDR1 SGHDN, CDR2 FVKESK. The CDR3 covers 14 residues. The CDR3, as DNA: TGTGCCAGCAGTCAAAGTTCAGGGGTCTATGGCTACACCTTC. The encoded protein is CASSQSSGVYGYTF.

The rearrangement uses TRBV27 and TRBJ1-4; D is possibly TRBD1 (6 bases). The V gene's germline CDR1 is MNHEY and CDR2 SMNVEV (reference sequence). V was clipped by 4 bases and J by 7 bases, with 19 bases between them. The CDR3 has 16 amino acids. CDR3 DNA: TGTGCCAGCAGTTCCACAGGGTCCGGCGGATTTGAAAAACTGTTTTTT. It encodes CASSSTGSGGFEKLFF.

The gene calls are TRBV2 and TRBJ2-1; a possible D gene is TRBD1 (6 bases). The V and J ends lost 10 bases and 0 bases respectively, with 10 bases between them. This CDR3 is built from 13 residues. The germline V gene has CDR1 SNHLY and CDR2 FYNNEI. The CDR3 loop reads CATRGRSYNEQFF. The CDR3 DNA reads TGTGCCACCAGGGGCCGCTCCTACAATGAGCAGTTCTTC.

V usage is TRBV10-2 and J usage is TRBJ1-5; no clear D gene. The V and J ends lost 4 bases and 5 bases respectively, with 12 bases between them. This CDR3 has 14 residues. From germline, CDR1 is WSHSY and CDR2 SAAADI. CDR3 nucleotide sequence: TGCGCCAGCAGTGTTAGCTCCCGAGATCAGCCCCAGCATTTT. It encodes CASSVSSRDQPQHF.

The chain recombines TRBV4-1 with TRBJ2-1, with TRBD1 matching 7 bases. This CDR3 spans 15 amino acids. The germline V gene has CDR1 MGHRA and CDR2 YSYEKL. Trimming removed 5 bases from V and 6 bases from J; junction bases left unmatched: 10. CDR3 in amino acids: CASSSRTGRVNEQFF. The CDR3 DNA sequence: TGCGCCAGCAGCTCCCGGACAGGTCGGGTCAATGAGCAGTTCTTC.

The CDR3 sequence is CASSETDYEQYF. The CDR3 DNA is TGTGCCAGCAGTGAGACAGATTACGAGCAGTACTTC. The chain has TRBV2 and TRBJ2-7, with D maybe TRBD1 (5 bases). Between the trimmed V and J ends, which lost 3 bases and 4 bases, there was a span of 7 bases. The CDR3 length is 12 residues. CDR1 is SNHLY, CDR2 FYNNEI, per germline.

The gene calls are TRBV5-1 and TRBJ2-1, with D possibly TRBD2 on 5 matching bases. Trimming pared 0 bases from V and 3 bases from J, leaving 10 bases between. Germline CDR1 reads SGHRS; CDR2 reads YFSETQ. This CDR3 is built from 15 residues. As DNA, the CDR3 is TGCGCCAGCAGCTTGGCCAAGAGGGTCTACAATGAGCAGTTCTTC. This codes for CASSLAKRVYNEQFF.